These T cell receptor beta chains were read from a single sample in a study of shared clonotypes between healthy human individuals. Some clones are missing from TCRdb's copy, which holds only in-frame ones; the method was immunoSEQ multiplex PCR. The sample lists over 850,000 clones, about four fifths seen once, with about 0.52% in the top ten. The sample taken for sequencing was memory CD4+ T cells from PBMCs. These receptors originate from a man aged 18 to 30 in good health. Some clones in this sample may be carry-over from other donors' samples. CDR3s include the opening cysteine and the closing phenylalanine or tryptophan. D genes are given only for firm matches. Clone sizes are given selectively: once, few, many, or a class where the clone is expanded.

j_call	d_call	clone_size	v_call	cdr3_aa	cdr3_nt
TRBJ2-7	-	-	TRBV28	CASSFWGASSYEQYF	TGTGCCAGCAGTTTCTGGGGGGCGAGCTCCTACGAGCAGTACTTC
TRBJ2-7	TRBD1	many	TRBV27	CASARDRGYEQYF	TGTGCCAGCGCACGGGACAGGGGTTACGAGCAGTACTTC
TRBJ2-5	TRBD2	-	TRBV2	CASSPSGTGETQYF	TGTGCCAGCAGTCCTAGCGGGACGGGGGAGACCCAGTACTTC
TRBJ1-1	-	-	TRBV2	CASSDEVDTEAFF	TGTGCCAGCAGTGATGAGGTAGACACTGAAGCTTTCTTT
TRBJ2-1	-	-	TRBV20-1	CSAPTPNEQFF	TGCAGTGCCCCAACGCCCAATGAGCAGTTCTTC
TRBJ2-6	TRBD1	many	TRBV7-8	CATPKHRGPGANVLTF	TGTGCCACTCCAAAGCACAGGGGGCCCGGGGCCAACGTCCTGACTTTC
TRBJ1-4	TRBD1	-	TRBV27	CASSLSPQGAWEKLFF	TGTGCCAGCAGTTTAAGCCCCCAGGGGGCCTGGGAAAAACTGTTTTTT
TRBJ2-3	TRBD2	-	TRBV29-1	CSAAGSLGRAPDTQYF	TGCAGCGCCGCGGGGAGTCTCGGGAGGGCCCCAGATACGCAGTATTTT
TRBJ2-1	TRBD2	-	TRBV10-3	CAISKTSFDNEQFF	TGTGCCATCAGCAAGACTAGCTTTGACAATGAGCAGTTCTTC
TRBJ1-5	TRBD1	-	TRBV2	CASSVQGRSNQPQHF	TGTGCCAGCAGTGTACAGGGGAGAAGCAATCAGCCCCAGCATTTT
TRBJ2-6	-	-	TRBV14	CASSQDFSSGANVLTF	TGTGCCAGCAGCCAAGATTTCAGCTCTGGGGCCAACGTCCTGACTTTC
TRBJ2-2	TRBD1	once	TRBV6-4	CASSEVTGGAGELFF	TGTGCCAGCAGTGAAGTAACAGGGGGAGCCGGGGAGCTGTTTTTT
TRBJ1-1	-	-	TRBV11-2	CASTPGALITEAFF	TGTGCCAGCACCCCCGGAGCCCTGATCACTGAAGCTTTCTTT
TRBJ2-5	TRBD2	-	TRBV11-2	CASSLVSGRDETQYF	TGTGCCAGCAGCTTAGTGTCGGGGAGGGATGAGACCCAGTACTTC
TRBJ1-1	-	few	TRBV5-1	CASSFSGRTEAFF	TGCGCCAGCAGCTTTTCAGGGAGAACTGAAGCTTTCTTT
TRBJ1-4	-	once	TRBV5-1	CASSLDPSLNEKLFF	TGCGCCAGCAGCCTGGACCCTTCGCTAAATGAAAAACTGTTTTTT
TRBJ1-6	-	few	TRBV7-9	CASSSFDNSPLHF	TGTGCCAGCAGCTCATTTGATAATTCACCCCTCCACTTT
TRBJ2-1	TRBD2	-	TRBV4-2	CASSRGLAGEQFF	TGTGCCAGCAGCCGGGGACTAGCGGGTGAGCAGTTCTTC
TRBJ1-1	-	few	TRBV5-1	CASSLAPGMNTEAFF	TGCGCCAGCAGCTTGGCCCCGGGGATGAACACTGAAGCTTTCTTT
TRBJ2-2	-	-	TRBV6-1	CASSVMTSTGELFF	TGTGCCAGCAGTGTAATGACTAGCACCGGGGAGCTGTTTTTT
TRBJ1-1	-	few	TRBV19	CASSIGDGDTEAFF	TGTGCCAGTAGTATAGGGGATGGGGACACTGAAGCTTTCTTT
TRBJ2-3	-	once	TRBV18	CASSYLASTDTQYF	TGTGCCAGCTCATATTTGGCGAGCACAGATACGCAGTATTTT
TRBJ2-3	-	-	TRBV18	CASSPGATDTQYF	TGTGCCAGCTCACCAGGCGCGACAGATACGCAGTATTTT
TRBJ1-2	-	-	TRBV6-6	CASSPEPYGYTF	TGTGCCAGCAGCCCGGAGCCTTATGGCTACACCTTC
TRBJ2-3	-	-	TRBV27	CASSFDSLLRTSTDTQYF	TGTGCCAGCAGTTTCGACTCTCTCCTTCGCACTAGCACAGATACGCAGTATTTT
TRBJ2-2	TRBD1	many	TRBV27	CASSRQGWDTGELFF	TGTGCCAGCTCCCGACAGGGGTGGGACACCGGGGAGCTGTTTTTT
TRBJ2-4	-	few	TRBV5-1	CASSQDPPPAKNIQYF	TGCGCCAGCAGCCAGGACCCGCCCCCGGCCAAAAACATTCAGTACTTC
TRBJ2-7	-	-	TRBV13	CASSSYMGPGEQYF	TGTGCCAGCAGCTCGTACATGGGGCCGGGAGAGCAGTACTTC
TRBJ2-7	TRBD2	few	TRBV7-3	CASSLGGTSYEQYF	TGTGCCAGCAGCCTGGGGGGGACCTCCTACGAGCAGTACTTC
TRBJ1-3	TRBD1	-	TRBV29-1	CSVQDREKGNTIYF	TGCAGCGTTCAGGACAGGGAAAAAGGAAACACCATATATTTT
TRBJ1-4	-	-	TRBV10-3	CAISESRGAEEKLFF	TGTGCCATCAGTGAGTCGAGGGGGGCGGAGGAAAAACTGTTTTTT
TRBJ2-3	TRBD2	few	TRBV29-1	CSAEGGSGADTQYF	TGCAGCGCGGAAGGCGGGAGTGGGGCAGATACGCAGTATTTT
TRBJ1-5	-	-	TRBV11-1	CASSLVGRTNQPQHF	TGTGCCAGCAGCTTAGTAGGTCGGACCAATCAGCCCCAGCATTTT
TRBJ2-3	TRBD2	-	TRBV27	CASSPPSGRRTDTQYF	TGTGCCAGCAGTCCCCCGAGCGGGAGGCGCACAGATACGCAGTATTTT
TRBJ2-3	TRBD1	-	TRBV7-3	CASSPQGQGDTQYF	TGTGCCAGCAGCCCCCAGGGACAGGGAGATACGCAGTATTTT
TRBJ1-2	-	-	TRBV10-3	CAISESKAGQGYTF	TGTGCCATCAGTGAGTCTAAGGCAGGGCAAGGCTACACCTTC
TRBJ1-1	TRBD1	-	TRBV5-1	CASSLFSGQGLEAFF	TGCGCCAGCAGCTTGTTCTCAGGACAGGGTTTAGAAGCTTTCTTT
TRBJ1-2	-	-	TRBV30	CAWSVNLRGVHGYTF	TGTGCCTGGAGTGTAAATCTAAGGGGGGTTCATGGCTACACCTTC
TRBJ1-4	-	-	TRBV5-1	CASSFTVGNEKLFF	TGCGCCAGCAGCTTCACAGTTGGAAATGAAAAACTGTTTTTT
TRBJ2-3	-	-	TRBV7-2	CASQSGPDGVTQYF	TGTGCCAGTCAGTCGGGTCCTGATGGAGTCACGCAGTATTTT
TRBJ1-2	TRBD1	-	TRBV4-3	CASSGGQGLGYTF	TGCGCCAGCAGCGGGGGACAGGGTCTTGGCTACACCTTC
TRBJ1-4	-	-	TRBV18	CASSLNNGRGITNEKLFF	TGTGCCAGCTCCCTAAATAACGGCAGAGGCATTACTAATGAAAAACTGTTTTTT
TRBJ1-5	TRBD1	once	TRBV5-6	CAGTGTDGNQPQHF	TGTGCCGGTACCGGGACAGACGGCAATCAGCCCCAGCATTTT
TRBJ2-7	-	-	TRBV7-2	CASSSPGLSYEQYF	TGTGCCAGCAGCTCACCGGGGCTCTCCTACGAGCAGTACTTC
TRBJ2-3	TRBD2	few	TRBV27	CASSLTLAGVDTQYF	TGTGCCAGCAGTTTAACCCTAGCGGGAGTAGATACGCAGTATTTT
TRBJ2-7	TRBD1	many	TRBV7-2	CASSRRKGQGKPYEQYF	TGTGCCAGCAGCCGACGCAAAGGACAGGGAAAACCCTACGAGCAGTACTTC
TRBJ2-7	TRBD1	-	TRBV5-1	CASSSPDRVVEQYF	TGCGCCAGCAGCTCGCCGGACAGGGTGGTCGAGCAGTACTTC
TRBJ1-2	-	-	TRBV11-2	CASSLASGPGAYGYTF	TGTGCCAGCAGCTTAGCGTCAGGGCCCGGAGCCTATGGCTACACCTTC
TRBJ2-1	TRBD2	-	TRBV7-3	CASSLTSTSGGRYNEQFF	TGTGCCAGCAGCTTAACGTCAACTAGCGGGGGAAGGTACAATGAGCAGTTCTTC
TRBJ2-2	TRBD2	-	TRBV4-1	CASSHTTAGDAGELFF	TGCGCCAGCAGCCATACTACAGCGGGAGACGCCGGGGAGCTGTTTTTT
TRBJ1-4	-	-	TRBV2	CASSGSLNEKLFF	TGTGCCAGCAGCGGCAGCCTTAATGAAAAACTGTTTTTT
TRBJ1-5	-	few	TRBV5-1	CASSWGEPGNQPQHF	TGCGCCAGCAGCTGGGGTGAGCCAGGGAATCAGCCCCAGCATTTT
TRBJ2-3	-	-	TRBV6-1	CASSEWLAGRPDTQYF	TGTGCCAGCAGTGAATGGTTGGCAGGGAGGCCAGATACGCAGTATTTT
TRBJ2-3	-	-	TRBV30	CAWSVPGGTDTQYF	TGTGCCTGGAGTGTACCGGGGGGCACAGATACGCAGTATTTT